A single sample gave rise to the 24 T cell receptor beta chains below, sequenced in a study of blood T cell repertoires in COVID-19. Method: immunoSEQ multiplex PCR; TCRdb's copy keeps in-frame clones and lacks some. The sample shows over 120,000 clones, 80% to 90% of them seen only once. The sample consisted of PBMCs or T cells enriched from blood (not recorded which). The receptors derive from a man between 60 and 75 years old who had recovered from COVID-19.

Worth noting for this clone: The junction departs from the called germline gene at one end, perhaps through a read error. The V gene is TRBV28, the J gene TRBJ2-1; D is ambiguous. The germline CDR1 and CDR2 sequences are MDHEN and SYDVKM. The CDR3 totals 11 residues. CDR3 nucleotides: TGTGCCAGCAGGCTCTACAGTGAGCAGTTCTTC. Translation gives CASRLYSEQFF.

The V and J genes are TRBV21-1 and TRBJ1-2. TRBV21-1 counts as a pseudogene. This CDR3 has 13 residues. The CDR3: CASSPREGSPYTF. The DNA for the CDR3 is TGTGCCAGCAGCCCACGGGAGGGCAGCCCCTACACCTTC.

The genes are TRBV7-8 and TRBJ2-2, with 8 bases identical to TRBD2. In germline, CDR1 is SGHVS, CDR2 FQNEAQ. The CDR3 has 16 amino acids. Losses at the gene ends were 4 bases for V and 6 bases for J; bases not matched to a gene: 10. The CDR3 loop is CASSSGTSWGPGELFF. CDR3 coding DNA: TGTGCCAGCAGCTCAGGGACTAGTTGGGGACCCGGGGAGCTGTTTTTT.

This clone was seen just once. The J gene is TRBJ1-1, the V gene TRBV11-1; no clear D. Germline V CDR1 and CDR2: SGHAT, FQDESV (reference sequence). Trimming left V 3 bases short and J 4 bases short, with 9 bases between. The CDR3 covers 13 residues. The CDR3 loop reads CASSFSGSTEAFF. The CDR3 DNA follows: TGTGCCAGCAGCTTCTCGGGGAGCACTGAAGCTTTCTTT.

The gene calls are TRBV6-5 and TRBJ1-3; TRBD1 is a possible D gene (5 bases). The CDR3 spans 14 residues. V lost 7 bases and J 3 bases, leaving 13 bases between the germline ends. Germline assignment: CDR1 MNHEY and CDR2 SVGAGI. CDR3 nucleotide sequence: TGTGCCAGCACGGGGGGGGAAATTGGAAACACCATATATTTT. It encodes CASTGGEIGNTIYF.

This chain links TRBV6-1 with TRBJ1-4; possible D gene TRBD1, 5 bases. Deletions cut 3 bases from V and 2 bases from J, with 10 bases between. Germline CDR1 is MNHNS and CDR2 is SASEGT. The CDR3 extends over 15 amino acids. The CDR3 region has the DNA TGTGCCAGCAGTGAGACCGGGACTACTAATGAAAAACTGTTTTTT. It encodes CASSETGTTNEKLFF.

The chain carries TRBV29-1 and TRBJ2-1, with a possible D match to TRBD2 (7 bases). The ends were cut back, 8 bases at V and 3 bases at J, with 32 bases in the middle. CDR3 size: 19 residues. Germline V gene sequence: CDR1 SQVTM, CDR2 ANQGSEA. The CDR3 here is CSSTTRGEGYDPYYNEQFF. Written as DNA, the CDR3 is TGCAGCTCTACGACAAGGGGGGAGGGTTACGACCCTTACTACAATGAGCAGTTCTTC.

The CDR3 sequence: CASSQDPGGEQFF. The DNA of the CDR3 is TGCGCCAGCAGCCAAGATCCCGGTGGTGAGCAGTTCTTC. The chain links TRBV4-1 to TRBJ2-1, with D uncertain. Trimming took 0 bases from V and 9 from J, leaving 9 bases between them. The length of the CDR3 is 13 residues. CDR1 and CDR2 (germline): MGHRA, YSYEKL.

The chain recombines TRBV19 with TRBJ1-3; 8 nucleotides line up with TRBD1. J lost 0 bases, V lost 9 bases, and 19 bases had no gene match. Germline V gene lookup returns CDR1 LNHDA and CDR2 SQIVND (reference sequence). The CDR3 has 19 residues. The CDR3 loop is CASGGTGPTLLLSGNTIYF. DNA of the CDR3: TGTGCCAGCGGTGGGACAGGACCAACCCTCCTCCTCTCTGGAAACACCATATATTTT.

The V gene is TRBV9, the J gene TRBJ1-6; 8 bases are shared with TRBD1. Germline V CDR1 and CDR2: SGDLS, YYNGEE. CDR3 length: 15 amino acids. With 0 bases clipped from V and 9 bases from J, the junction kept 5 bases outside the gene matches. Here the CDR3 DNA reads TGTGCCAGCAGCGTAGGACAGGGGATAGGTTCACCCCTCCACTTT. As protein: CASSVGQGIGSPLHF.

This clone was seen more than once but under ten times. CDR3 nucleotides: TGTGCCATCAAGGCCGAGGGCACTAATGAAAAACTGTTTTTT. Translated, it gives CAIKAEGTNEKLFF. The chain employs TRBV10-3 and TRBJ1-4; D gene ambiguous. The CDR3 covers 14 residues. CDR1 and CDR2 (germline): ENHRY, SYGVKD. V was cut by 7 bases and J by 2 bases, with 11 bases left in between.

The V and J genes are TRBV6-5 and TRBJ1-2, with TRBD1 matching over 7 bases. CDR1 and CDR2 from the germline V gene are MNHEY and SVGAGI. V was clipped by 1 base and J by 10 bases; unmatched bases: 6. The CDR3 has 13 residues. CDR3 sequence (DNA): TGTGCCAGCAGTTACTACCGAGACAGGGCCTACACCTTC. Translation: CASSYYRDRAYTF.

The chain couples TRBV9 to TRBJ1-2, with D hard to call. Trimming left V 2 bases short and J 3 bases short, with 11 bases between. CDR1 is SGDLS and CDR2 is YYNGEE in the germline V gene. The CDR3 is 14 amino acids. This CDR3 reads CASSVGPGDYGYTF. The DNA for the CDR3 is TGTGCCAGCAGCGTTGGGCCGGGAGACTATGGCTACACCTTC. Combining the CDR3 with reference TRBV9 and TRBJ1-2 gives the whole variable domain DSGVTQTPKHLITATGQRVTLRCSPRSGDLSVYWYQQSLDQGLQFLIQYYNGEERAKGNILERFSAQQFPDLHSELNLSSLELGDSALYFCASSVGPGDYGYTFGSGTRLTVV.

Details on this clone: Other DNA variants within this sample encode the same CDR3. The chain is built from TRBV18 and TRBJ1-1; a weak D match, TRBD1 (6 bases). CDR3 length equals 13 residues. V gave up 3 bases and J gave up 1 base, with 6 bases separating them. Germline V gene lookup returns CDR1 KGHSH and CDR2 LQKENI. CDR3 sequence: CASSPGQNTEAFF. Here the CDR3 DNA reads TGTGCCAGCTCACCGGGACAGAACACTGAAGCTTTCTTT.

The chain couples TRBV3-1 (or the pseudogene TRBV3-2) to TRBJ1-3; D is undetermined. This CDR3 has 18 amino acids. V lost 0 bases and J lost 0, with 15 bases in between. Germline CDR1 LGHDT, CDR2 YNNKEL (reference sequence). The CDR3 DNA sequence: TGTGCCAGCAGCCAAGATCCTACACTAGCCAGCTCTGGAAACACCATATATTTT. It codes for CASSQDPTLASSGNTIYF.

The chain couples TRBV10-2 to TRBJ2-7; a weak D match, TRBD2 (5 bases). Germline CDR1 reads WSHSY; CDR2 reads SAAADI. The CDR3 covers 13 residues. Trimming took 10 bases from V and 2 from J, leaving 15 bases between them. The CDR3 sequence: CATLLALTYEQYF. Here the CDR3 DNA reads TGCGCCACCCTCCTAGCCCTCACCTACGAGCAGTACTTC.

CDR3 region: CASKVTGSNEKLFF. CDR3 DNA: TGCGCCAGCAAAGTGACAGGGAGTAATGAAAAACTGTTTTTT. The chain couples TRBV5-1 to TRBJ1-4; 7 bases are a match to TRBD1. This CDR3 has 14 residues. V lost 6 bases, J lost 4 bases, and 6 bases stayed unmatched. Germline CDR1 and CDR2: SGHRS and YFSETQ.

The chain's CDR3 is CASSLDRVNTEAFF. In DNA form, the CDR3 reads TGTGCCAGCAGTTTAGACAGGGTAAACACTGAAGCTTTCTTT. The gene calls are TRBV6-5 and TRBJ1-1; 7 bases agree with TRBD1. The CDR3 runs 14 residues. V shed 4 bases and J 2 bases; nucleotides not matched to a gene: 4. The germline CDR1 and CDR2 sequences are MNHEY and SVGAGI.

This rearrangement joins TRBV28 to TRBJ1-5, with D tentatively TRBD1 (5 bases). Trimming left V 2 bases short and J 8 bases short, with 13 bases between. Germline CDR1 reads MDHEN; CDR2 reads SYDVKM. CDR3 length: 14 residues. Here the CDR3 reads CASSLVDSSKPQHF. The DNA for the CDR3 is TGTGCCAGCAGTTTAGTAGACAGTTCAAAGCCCCAGCATTTT.

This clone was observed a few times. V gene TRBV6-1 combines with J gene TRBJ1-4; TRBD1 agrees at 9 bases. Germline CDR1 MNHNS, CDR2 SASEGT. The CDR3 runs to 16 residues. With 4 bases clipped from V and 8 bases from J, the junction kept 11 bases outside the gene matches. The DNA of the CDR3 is TGTGCCAGCAGTGCCCACTCGACAGGGGGAGGAGAAAAACTGTTTTTT. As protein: CASSAHSTGGGEKLFF.

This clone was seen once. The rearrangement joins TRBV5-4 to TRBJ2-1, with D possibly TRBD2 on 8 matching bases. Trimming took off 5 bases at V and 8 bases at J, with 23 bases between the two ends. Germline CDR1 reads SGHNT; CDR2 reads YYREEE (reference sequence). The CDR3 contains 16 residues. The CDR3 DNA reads TGTGCCAGCAGGACAGGGTTTAGCGGGAAGGTGGATGAGCAGTTCTTC. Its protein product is CASRTGFSGKVDEQFF.

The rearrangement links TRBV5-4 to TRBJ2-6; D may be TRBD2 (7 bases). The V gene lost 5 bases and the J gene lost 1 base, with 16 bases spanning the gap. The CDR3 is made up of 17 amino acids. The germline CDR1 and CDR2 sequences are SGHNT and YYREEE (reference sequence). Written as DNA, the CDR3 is TGTGCCAGCAGTCTAATGGGGGGGGCGTCTGGGGCCAACGTCCTGACTTTC. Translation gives CASSLMGGASGANVLTF.

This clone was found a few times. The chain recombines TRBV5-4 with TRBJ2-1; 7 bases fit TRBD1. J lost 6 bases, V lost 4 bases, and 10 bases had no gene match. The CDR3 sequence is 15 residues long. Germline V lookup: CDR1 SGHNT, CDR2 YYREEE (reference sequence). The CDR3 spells CASSRQTGVGNEQFF. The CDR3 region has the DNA TGTGCCAGCAGCCGCCAAACAGGGGTTGGCAATGAGCAGTTCTTC.

The CDR3 bases are TGTGCCAGCAGCCCCCGAGCAGGTTCCTACGAGCAGTACTTC. Protein: CASSPRAGSYEQYF. The chain combines TRBV7-8 with TRBJ2-7, with D unclear. Between the trimmed V and J ends, which lost 5 bases and 1 base, there was a span of 12 bases. The germline V gene encodes CDR1 SGHVS and CDR2 FQNEAQ. This CDR3 has 14 amino acids.